The rows below give T cell receptor beta chains drawn from one sample of a study of T cell changes during pregnancy in multiple sclerosis. The method was immunoSEQ multiplex PCR; TCRdb's version includes in-frame clones alone and lacks a portion of them. Here the sample spans approximately 110,000 clones, around 90% being singletons. Source: peripheral blood, taken in the third trimester of pregnancy. Receptor source: a female donor with multiple sclerosis, enrolled in a pregnancy study. Both conserved end residues are part of each CDR3. The D gene is left open where the match is weak. Expanded clones are given a class, and other clones once, few, many or no size at all.

d_call clone_size j_call v_call cdr3_nt cdr3_aa
TRBD2 NA TRBJ2-5 TRBV11-3 TGTGCCAGCAGCTCAAATTTAGCGGGGGGAAGGCAAGAGACCCAGTACTTC CASSSNLAGGRQETQYF
NA NA TRBJ2-2 TRBV18 TGTGCCAGCTCACCACGGGCCCGGCGACAAACGAACACCGGGGAGCTGTTTTTT CASSPRARRQTNTGELFF
TRBD1 NA TRBJ1-5 TRBV9 TGTGCCAGCAGCAGACAGGGACAAAATCAGCCCCAGCATTTT CASSRQGQNQPQHF
NA NA TRBJ2-3 TRBV6-1 TGTGCCAGCAGTGAGCGCCCCGATTTTAGCACAGATACGCAGTATTTT CASSERPDFSTDTQYF
NA NA TRBJ2-3 TRBV27 TGTGCCAGCAGTCGTCCGGGGGGCCTAGATACGCAGTATTTT CASSRPGGLDTQYF
TRBD2 NA TRBJ2-7 TRBV7-6 TGTGCCAGCAGCGTAGGACTGGGGGGGATCTACGAGCAGTACTTC CASSVGLGGIYEQYF
TRBD2 NA TRBJ2-7 TRBV28 TGTGCCAGCAACCTCGGGGGGACGATATACGAGCAGTACTTC CASNLGGTIYEQYF
NA NA TRBJ1-4 TRBV7-2 TGTGCCAGCAGCTTAGAAGCGCCAGCATCAACTAATGAAAAACTGTTTTTT CASSLEAPASTNEKLFF
NA NA TRBJ2-1 TRBV4-2 TGTGCCAGCAGCCAAGACGGTCGGGGAAATGAGCAGTTCTTC CASSQDGRGNEQFF
TRBD2 NA TRBJ2-3 TRBV4-1 TGCGCCAGCAGCCGCGAAATGGGACTAGCGGGGGGCACAGATACGCAGTATTTT CASSREMGLAGGTDTQYF
NA NA TRBJ2-3 TRBV19 TGTGCCAGTAGTTTCAGGGATAGCACAGATACGCAGTATTTT CASSFRDSTDTQYF
TRBD1 NA TRBJ1-1 TRBV7-3 TGTGCCAGCAGGTTGGGACAGGGGCTGAACACTGAAGCTTTCTTT CASRLGQGLNTEAFF
TRBD1 NA TRBJ2-3 TRBV9 TGTGCCAGCAGCCACAGACAGGGGGCGGGCACAGATACGCAGTATTTT CASSHRQGAGTDTQYF
NA NA TRBJ2-3 TRBV18 TGTGCCAGCTCACCTTCAGCGGAGTCCCCAGATACGCAGTATTTT CASSPSAESPDTQYF
NA once TRBJ1-1 TRBV5-5 TGTGCCAGCAGCGTAACAGGGACGGGAACTGAAGCTTTCTTT CASSVTGTGTEAFF
NA NA TRBJ2-5 TRBV7-2 TGTGCCAGCAGCTTAGGCCGGGGTGAAGAGACCCAGTACTTC CASSLGRGEETQYF
TRBD1 NA TRBJ1-5 TRBV30 TGTGCCTCGGGACAGGGGGCTAATCAGCCCCAGCATTTT CASGQGANQPQHF
TRBD2 NA TRBJ2-1 TRBV4-1 TGCGCCAGCAGCCACCCCACTAGCGCTTTCTACAATGAGCAGTTCTTC CASSHPTSAFYNEQFF
NA NA TRBJ2-7 TRBV5-4 TGTGCCAGCAGCAGGGGGAAGTCCTACGAGCAGTACTTC CASSRGKSYEQYF
NA NA TRBJ1-1 TRBV27 TGTGCCAGCGGAGGAAGAATACAGGGATCCCCAAACACTGAAGCTTTCTTT CASGGRIQGSPNTEAFF
NA NA TRBJ2-5 TRBV29-1 TGCAGCGTCGAGGGGACAGCGGGGACCCAGTACTTC CSVEGTAGTQYF
NA NA TRBJ1-2 TRBV29-1 TGCAGCGTTGAATGGGCCTATGGCTACACCTTC CSVEWAYGYTF
NA NA TRBJ2-2 TRBV27 TGTGCCAGCAGTTTCGGCTGGGCAACCGGGGAGCTGTTTTTT CASSFGWATGELFF
NA NA TRBJ2-1 TRBV5-1 TGCGCCAGCAGCTCCCGACAGCTCCTCTTCTCCTACAATGAGCAGTTCTTC CASSSRQLLFSYNEQFF
TRBD2 NA TRBJ2-3 TRBV30 TGTGCCTGGGACCCCCTGGGACTAGACACAGATACGCAGTATTTT CAWDPLGLDTDTQYF
NA once TRBJ2-7 TRBV9 TGTGCCAGCAGCGTAAACCCCCCCCAGGGTAACCACGAGCAGTACTTC CASSVNPPQGNHEQYF
NA NA TRBJ2-7 TRBV18 TGTGCCAGCTCACCAACAGGCGGGGATTCCTACGAGCAGTACTTC CASSPTGGDSYEQYF
TRBD1 NA TRBJ1-4 TRBV6-6 TGTGCCAGCAGTCGCGTTGGGACAGGGAATGAAAAACTGTTTTTT CASSRVGTGNEKLFF
NA NA TRBJ1-3 TRBV7-4 TGTGCCAGCAGCTTAGTCTCCGGAAACACCATATATTTT CASSLVSGNTIYF
TRBD2 NA TRBJ2-7 TRBV2 TGTGCCAGCAGCCTACTAGCGGGAGACCACGAGCAGTACTTC CASSLLAGDHEQYF
NA NA TRBJ2-7 TRBV6-5 TGTGCCAGCAGCCAGACATACTCCTACGAGCAGTACTTC CASSQTYSYEQYF
NA NA TRBJ1-2 TRBV5-1 TGCGCCAGCAGCTTGGGACAGGAAGATGAGTATGGCTACACCTTC CASSLGQEDEYGYTF
NA NA TRBJ2-3 TRBV9 TGTGCCAGCAGCGGGGGTGGCGACAGGGATACGCAGTATTTT CASSGGGDRDTQYF
NA NA TRBJ2-7 TRBV20-1 TGCAGTGCTAGAGTTGTTACAGCGCAGTACTTC CSARVVTAQYF
NA NA TRBJ1-2 TRBV5-4 TGTGCCAGCAGCTTAGGTGCCAGGACTGATGGCTACGGTGGCTACACCTTC CASSLGARTDGYGGYTF
TRBD1 NA TRBJ1-5 TRBV11-2 TGTGCCAGCAGCTTAGGTAGGGGGCAGGGAAGTCAGCCCCAGCATTTT CASSLGRGQGSQPQHF
NA NA TRBJ1-2 TRBV6-1 TGTGCCAGCGGCGGGAGAGGTCGACCGGGCCATGGCTACACCTTC CASGGRGRPGHGYTF
NA NA TRBJ1-5 TRBV2 TGTGCCAGCAACCCAGAGGGCGGGGGCTGGAGCAATCAGCCCCAGCATTTT CASNPEGGGWSNQPQHF
NA NA TRBJ2-7 TRBV19 TGTGCCAGTAGCCCGTTGGGGTCCGGACAGTTTTCCTACGAGCAGTACTTC CASSPLGSGQFSYEQYF
TRBD2 NA TRBJ2-3 TRBV5-4 TGTGCCACCAACTTAAGGGCTAGCGGGAGCGGGGATACGCAGTATTTT CATNLRASGSGDTQYF
NA NA TRBJ2-2 TRBV30 TGTGCCTGGAGCAGGGGTGCGAACACCGGGGAGCTGTTTTTT CAWSRGANTGELFF
TRBD2 once TRBJ2-2 TRBV15 TGTGCCACCAGCAGATCTAGCGGGAGCGTCAACGGGGAGCTGTTTTTT CATSRSSGSVNGELFF
NA NA TRBJ2-7 TRBV15 TGTGCCACCAGCAGAGAACGAGCCCCAAACGAGCAGTACTTC CATSRERAPNEQYF
NA NA TRBJ1-6 TRBV11-2 TGTGCCAGCAGCTTAGATCCCGGGACTAGCTCCTATAATTCACCCCTCCACTTT CASSLDPGTSSYNSPLHF
TRBD1 once TRBJ1-2 TRBV30 TGTGCCTGGTCGACAGGGGTTGGCTACACCTTC CAWSTGVGYTF
NA NA TRBJ1-1 TRBV27 TGTGCCAGCAGTTACACAGGGTCGTGGACTGAAGCTTTCTTT CASSYTGSWTEAFF
NA NA TRBJ1-5 TRBV28 TGTGCCAGCAGCCCCCTCCTCGGAGGGGAAAAGCCCCAGCATTTT CASSPLLGGEKPQHF
NA NA TRBJ1-4 TRBV5-1 TGCGCCAGCAGCTTGGCCGGCAGGAGGGGTAATGAAAAACTGTTTTTT CASSLAGRRGNEKLFF
NA NA TRBJ2-7 TRBV11-2 TGTGCCAGCAGCTTAGTAGTCTACTCCTACGAGCAGTACTTC CASSLVVYSYEQYF
NA NA TRBJ2-2 TRBV10-3 TGTGCCATCCTTAAAACCGGGGAGCTGTTTTTT CAILKTGELFF
NA few TRBJ2-5 TRBV2 TGTGCCAGCGGGGGGTGGACTTTCCAAGAGACCCAGTACTTC CASGGWTFQETQYF
NA NA TRBJ1-1 TRBV6-1 TGTGCCAGCAGTGACGCGGGGCTGGTGAACACTGAAGCTTTCTTT CASSDAGLVNTEAFF
NA NA TRBJ2-1 TRBV5-1 TGCGCCAGCGCCTTCCGTCGTAGTTCCTCCTACAATGAGCAGTTCTTC CASAFRRSSSYNEQFF
NA NA TRBJ2-5 TRBV30 TGTGCCTGGAGTGTAGGGGCGGGGGCGGTACAAGAGACCCAGTACTTC CAWSVGAGAVQETQYF
NA NA TRBJ1-1 TRBV6-5 TGTGCCAGCAGTCCGGTGATGGTCGCTTTCTTT CASSPVMVAFF